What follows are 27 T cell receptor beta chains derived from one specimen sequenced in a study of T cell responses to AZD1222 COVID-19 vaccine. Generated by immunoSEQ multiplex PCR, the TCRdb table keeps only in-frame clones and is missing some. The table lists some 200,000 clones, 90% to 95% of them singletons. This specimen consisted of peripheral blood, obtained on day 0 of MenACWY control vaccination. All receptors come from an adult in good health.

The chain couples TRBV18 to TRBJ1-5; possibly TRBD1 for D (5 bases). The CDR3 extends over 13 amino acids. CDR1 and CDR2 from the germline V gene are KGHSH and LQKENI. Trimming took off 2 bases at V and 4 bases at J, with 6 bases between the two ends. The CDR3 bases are TGTGCCAGCTCACCAAGGGGAAATCAGCCCCAGCATTTT. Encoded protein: CASSPRGNQPQHF.

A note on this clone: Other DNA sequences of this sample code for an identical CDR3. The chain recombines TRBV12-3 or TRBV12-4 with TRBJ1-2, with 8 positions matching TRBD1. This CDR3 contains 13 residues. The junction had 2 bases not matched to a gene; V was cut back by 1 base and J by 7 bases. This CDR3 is CASSLGQGSGYTF. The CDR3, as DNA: TGTGCCAGCAGTTTAGGACAGGGGAGTGGCTACACCTTC.

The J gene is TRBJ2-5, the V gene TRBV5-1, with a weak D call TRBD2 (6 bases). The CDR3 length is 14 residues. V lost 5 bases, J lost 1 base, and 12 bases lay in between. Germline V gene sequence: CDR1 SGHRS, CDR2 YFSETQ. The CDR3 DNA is TGCGCCAGCAGTCGCGGGGTCTCCCAAGAGACCCAGTACTTC. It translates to CASSRGVSQETQYF.

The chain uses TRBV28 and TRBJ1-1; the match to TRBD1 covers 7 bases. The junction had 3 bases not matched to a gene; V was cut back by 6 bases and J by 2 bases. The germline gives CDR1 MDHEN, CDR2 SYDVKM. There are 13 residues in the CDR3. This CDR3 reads CASRQGGNTEAFF. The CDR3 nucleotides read TGTGCCAGCAGGCAGGGGGGAAACACTGAAGCTTTCTTT.

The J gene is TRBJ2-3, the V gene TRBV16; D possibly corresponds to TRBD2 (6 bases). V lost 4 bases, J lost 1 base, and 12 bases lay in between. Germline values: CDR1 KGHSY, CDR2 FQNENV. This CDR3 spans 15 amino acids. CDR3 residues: CASSRLGLRTDTQYF. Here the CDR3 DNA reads TGTGCCAGCAGCCGATTGGGACTTCGCACAGATACGCAGTATTTT.

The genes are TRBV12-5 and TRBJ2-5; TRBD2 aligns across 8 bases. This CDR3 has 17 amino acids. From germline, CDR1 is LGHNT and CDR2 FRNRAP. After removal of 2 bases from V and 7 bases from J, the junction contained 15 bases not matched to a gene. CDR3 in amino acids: CASGLPTGTSGVVTQYF. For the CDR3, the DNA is TGTGCTAGTGGTTTGCCTACCGGGACTAGTGGGGTTGTGACCCAGTACTTC.

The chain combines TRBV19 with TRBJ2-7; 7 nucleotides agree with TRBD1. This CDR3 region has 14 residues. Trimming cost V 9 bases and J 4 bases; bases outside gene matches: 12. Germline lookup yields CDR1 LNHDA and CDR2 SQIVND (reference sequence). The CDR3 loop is CARTHTGTEYEQYF. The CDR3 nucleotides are TGTGCCAGAACCCACACCGGGACAGAATACGAGCAGTACTTC.

CDR3: CASSLSAGIYEQYF. Here the CDR3 DNA reads TGTGCCAGCAGCTTATCCGCGGGAATCTACGAGCAGTACTTC. V gene TRBV7-2 combines with J gene TRBJ2-7; D is perhaps TRBD2 (6 bases). The V end was cut by 2 bases, the J end by 3 bases, with 11 bases between. Germline lookup yields CDR1 SGHTA and CDR2 FQGNSA. This CDR3 is 14 amino acids long.

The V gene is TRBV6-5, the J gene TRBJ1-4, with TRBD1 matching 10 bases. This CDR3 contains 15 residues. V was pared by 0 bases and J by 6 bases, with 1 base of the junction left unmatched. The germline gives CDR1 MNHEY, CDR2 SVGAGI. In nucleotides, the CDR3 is TGTGCCAGCAGTTACTCGGGACAGGGGTATGAAAAACTGTTTTTT. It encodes CASSYSGQGYEKLFF.

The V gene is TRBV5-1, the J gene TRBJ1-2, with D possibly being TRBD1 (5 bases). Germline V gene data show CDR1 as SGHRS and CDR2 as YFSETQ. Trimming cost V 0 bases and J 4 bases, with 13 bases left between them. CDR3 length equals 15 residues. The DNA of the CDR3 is TGCGCCAGCAGCTTGGATACTGGGGGGAGCTATGGCTACACCTTC. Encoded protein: CASSLDTGGSYGYTF.

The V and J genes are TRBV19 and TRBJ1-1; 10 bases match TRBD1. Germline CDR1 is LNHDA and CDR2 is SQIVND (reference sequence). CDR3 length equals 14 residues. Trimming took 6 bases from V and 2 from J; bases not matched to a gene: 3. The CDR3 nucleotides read TGTGCCAGTAGGGACAGGGGGGCAAACACTGAAGCTTTCTTT. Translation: CASRDRGANTEAFF.

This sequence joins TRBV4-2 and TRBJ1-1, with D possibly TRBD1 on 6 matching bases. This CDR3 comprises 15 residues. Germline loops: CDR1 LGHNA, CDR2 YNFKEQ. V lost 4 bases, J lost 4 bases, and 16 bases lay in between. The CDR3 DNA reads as TGTGCCAGCAGCCCGGGTGGGGGCAGGGGCACTGAAGCTTTCTTT. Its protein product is CASSPGGGRGTEAFF.

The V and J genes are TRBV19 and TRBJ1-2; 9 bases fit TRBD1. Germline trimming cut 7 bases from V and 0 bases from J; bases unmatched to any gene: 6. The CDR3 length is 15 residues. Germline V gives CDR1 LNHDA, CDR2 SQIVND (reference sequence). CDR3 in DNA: TGTGCCAGTATTGACAGGGGGACCGCTAACTATGGCTACACCTTC. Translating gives CASIDRGTANYGYTF.

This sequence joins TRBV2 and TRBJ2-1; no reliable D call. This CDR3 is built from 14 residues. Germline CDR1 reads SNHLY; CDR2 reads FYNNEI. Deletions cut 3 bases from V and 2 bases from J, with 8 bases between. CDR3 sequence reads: CASSDRYPYNEQFF. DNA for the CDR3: TGTGCCAGCAGTGACAGATACCCCTACAATGAGCAGTTCTTC.

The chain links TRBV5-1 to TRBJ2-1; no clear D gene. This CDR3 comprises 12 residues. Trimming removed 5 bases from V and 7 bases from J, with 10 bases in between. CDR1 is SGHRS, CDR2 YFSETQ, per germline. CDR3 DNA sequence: TGCGCCAGCAGTCCCGATGGGAATGAGCAGTTCTTC. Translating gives CASSPDGNEQFF.

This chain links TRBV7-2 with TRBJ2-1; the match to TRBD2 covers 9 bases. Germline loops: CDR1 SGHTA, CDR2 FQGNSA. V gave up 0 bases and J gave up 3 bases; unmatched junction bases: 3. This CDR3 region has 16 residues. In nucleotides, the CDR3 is TGTGCCAGCAGCTTAGCGAGCGGGGGGCGCTACAATGAGCAGTTCTTC. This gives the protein CASSLASGGRYNEQFF. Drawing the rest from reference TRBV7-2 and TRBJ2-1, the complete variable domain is GAGVSQSPSNKVTEKGKDVELRCDPISGHTALYWYRQSLGQGLEFLIYFQGNSAPDKSGLPSDRFSAERTGGSVSTLTIQRTQQEDSAVYLCASSLASGGRYNEQFFGPGTRLTVL.

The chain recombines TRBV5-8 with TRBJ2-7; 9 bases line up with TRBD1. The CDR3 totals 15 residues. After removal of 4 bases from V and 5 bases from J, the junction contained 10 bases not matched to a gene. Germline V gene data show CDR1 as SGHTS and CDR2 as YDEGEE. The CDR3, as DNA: TGTGCCAGCAGCCCCTGGGGACAGGGAGAACACGAGCAGTACTTC. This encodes CASSPWGQGEHEQYF.

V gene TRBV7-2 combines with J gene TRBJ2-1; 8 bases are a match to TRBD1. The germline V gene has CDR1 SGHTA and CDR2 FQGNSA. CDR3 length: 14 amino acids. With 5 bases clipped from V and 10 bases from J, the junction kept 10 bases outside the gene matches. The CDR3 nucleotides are TGTGCCAGCAGCCCAGGACAGGGTCTAGGGGAGCAGTTCTTC. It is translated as CASSPGQGLGEQFF.

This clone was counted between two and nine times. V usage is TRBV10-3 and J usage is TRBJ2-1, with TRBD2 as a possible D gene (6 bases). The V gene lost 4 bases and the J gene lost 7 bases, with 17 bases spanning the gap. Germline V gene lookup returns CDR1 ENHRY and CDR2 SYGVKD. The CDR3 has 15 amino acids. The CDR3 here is CAISAVGDGGNEQFF. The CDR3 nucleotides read TGTGCCATCAGTGCGGTGGGCGACGGGGGAAATGAGCAGTTCTTC.

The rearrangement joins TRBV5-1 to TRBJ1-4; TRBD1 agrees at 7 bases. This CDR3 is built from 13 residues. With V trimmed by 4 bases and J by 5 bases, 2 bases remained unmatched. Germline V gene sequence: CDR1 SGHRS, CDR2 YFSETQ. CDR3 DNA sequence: TGCGCCAGCAGCATGGGACAGAATGAAAAACTGTTTTTT. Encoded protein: CASSMGQNEKLFF.

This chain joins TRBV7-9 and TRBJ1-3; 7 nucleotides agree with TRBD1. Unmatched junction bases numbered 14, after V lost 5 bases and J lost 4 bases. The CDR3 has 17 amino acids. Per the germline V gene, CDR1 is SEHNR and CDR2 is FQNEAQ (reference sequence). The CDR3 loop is CASSLGTASPSGNTIYF. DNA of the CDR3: TGTGCCAGCAGCCTAGGGACAGCAAGCCCCTCCGGAAACACCATATATTTT.

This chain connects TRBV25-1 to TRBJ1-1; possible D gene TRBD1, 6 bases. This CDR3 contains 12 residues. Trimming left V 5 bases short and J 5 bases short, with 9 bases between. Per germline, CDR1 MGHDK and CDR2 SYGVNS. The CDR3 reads CASSTGQTEAFF. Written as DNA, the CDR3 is TGTGCCAGCAGTACAGGACAGACTGAAGCTTTCTTT.

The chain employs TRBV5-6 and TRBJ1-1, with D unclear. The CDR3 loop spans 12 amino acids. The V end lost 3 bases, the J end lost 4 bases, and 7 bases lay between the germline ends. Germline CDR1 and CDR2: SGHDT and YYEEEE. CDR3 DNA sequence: TGTGCCAGCAGCTGGGTCGCCACTGAAGCTTTCTTT. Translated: CASSWVATEAFF.

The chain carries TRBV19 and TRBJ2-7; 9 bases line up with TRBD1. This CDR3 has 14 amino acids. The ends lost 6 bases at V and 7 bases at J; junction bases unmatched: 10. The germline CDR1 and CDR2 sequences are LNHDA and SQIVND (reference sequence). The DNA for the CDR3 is TGTGCCAGTAGAACGGGACAGGGTATAGGGGAGCAGTACTTC. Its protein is CASRTGQGIGEQYF.

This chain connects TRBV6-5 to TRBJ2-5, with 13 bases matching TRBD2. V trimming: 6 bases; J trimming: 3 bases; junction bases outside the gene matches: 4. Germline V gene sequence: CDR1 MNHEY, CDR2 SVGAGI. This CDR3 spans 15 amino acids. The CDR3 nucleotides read TGTGCCAGCAGACCGGGACTAGCGGGGAAAGAGACCCAGTACTTC. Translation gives CASRPGLAGKETQYF.

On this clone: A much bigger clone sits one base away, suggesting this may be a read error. The CDR3 DNA reads TGTGCCAGCAGCTTGGATAGCAATCAGCCCCAGCATTTT. Translation: CASSLDSNQPQHF. The chain employs TRBV7-3 and TRBJ1-5, with no clear D. This CDR3 is 13 amino acids long. V was trimmed by 3 bases and J by 0 bases, leaving 3 bases between them. CDR1 and CDR2 (germline): SGHTA, FQGTGA. The full variable domain, rest sourced from reference TRBV7-3 and TRBJ1-5, is GAGVSQTPSNKVTEKGKYVELRCDPISGHTALYWYRQSLGQGPEFLIYFQGTGAADDSGLPNDRFFAVRPEGSVSTLKIQRTERGDSAVYLCASSLDSNQPQHFGDGTRLSIL.

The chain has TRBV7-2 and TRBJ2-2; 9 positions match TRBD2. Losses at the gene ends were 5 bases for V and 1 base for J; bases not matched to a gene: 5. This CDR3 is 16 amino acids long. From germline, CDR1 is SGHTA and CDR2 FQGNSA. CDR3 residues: CASSLGTSLNTGELFF. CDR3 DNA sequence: TGTGCCAGCAGCCTCGGGACTAGCCTGAACACCGGGGAGCTGTTTTTT.